A single sample is the source of the 22 T cell receptor beta chains below, sequenced in a study of T cell repertoires in cytomegalovirus infection. TCRdb re-analysed the reads in MiXCR, keeping a single row per CDR3 protein. The table has more than 140,000 distinct CDR3 sequences, 6.5% seen once; the top ten hold under 20%. Sequenced sample: PBMCs. The receptors shown here come from a human donor in good health (CMV status not recorded). Some clones in this sample may be carry-over from other donors' samples.

CDR3: CASSLVGAEDTQYF. In DNA, the CDR3 is TGCGCCAGCAGCTTGGTTGGGGCTGAAGATACGCAGTATTTT. The chain recombines TRBV5-1 with TRBJ2-3; TRBD1 might be the D (5 bases). V lost 0 bases to trimming and J lost 5 bases, with 10 bases between them. This CDR3 contains 14 residues. Germline CDR1 is SGHRS and CDR2 is YFSETQ.

This clonotype has at least ten counts. This sequence joins TRBV7-2 and TRBJ1-4; D is uncertain. V dropped 1 base and J dropped 1 base, with 4 bases sitting between them. Germline lookup yields CDR1 SGHTA and CDR2 FQGNSA. This CDR3 region has 14 residues. The chain's CDR3 is CASSLVGTNEKLFF. The CDR3 DNA reads as TGTGCCAGCAGCTTAGTCGGAACTAATGAAAAACTGTTTTTT.

This clonotype was observed a few times. This chain uses TRBV5-4 with TRBJ2-5, with 10 bases identical to TRBD2. V trimming: 3 bases; J trimming: 3 bases; junction bases outside the gene matches: 2. This CDR3 spans 14 amino acids. In germline, CDR1 is SGHNT, CDR2 YYREEE (reference sequence). This CDR3 reads CASSSAGGEETQYF. The CDR3 coding sequence is TGTGCCAGCAGCTCAGCGGGGGGGGAAGAGACCCAGTACTTC. The complete variable domain, with remaining parts taken from reference TRBV5-4 and TRBJ2-5, reads ETGVTQSPTHLIKTRGQQVTLRCSSQSGHNTVSWYQQALGQGPQFIFQYYREEENGRGNFPPRFSGLQFPNYSSELNVNALELDDSALYLCASSSAGGEETQYFGPGTRLLVL.

This clonotype was seen ten or more times. This chain joins TRBV12-3 or TRBV12-4 and TRBJ1-5; D may be TRBD1 (6 bases). V lost 10 bases to trimming and J lost 0 bases, with 10 bases between them. The CDR3 consists of 13 residues. The CDR3 loop reads CATRGYSNQPQHF. CDR3 nucleotide sequence: TGTGCCACCAGGGGATATAGCAATCAGCCCCAGCATTTT.

This clonotype appeared many times. The chain is built from TRBV12-3 or TRBV12-4 and TRBJ1-6, with unresolved D. CDR3 size: 15 residues. Trimming left V 8 bases short and J 10 bases short, with 21 bases between. DNA of the CDR3: TGTGCCAGCGCCCGTGTTGGAGGCTTGAGGTCACCCCTCCACTTT. Protein: CASARVGGLRSPLHF.

The table lists this clonotype with many counts. This rearrangement joins TRBV6-6 to TRBJ1-3, with 8 bases identical to TRBD1. With V trimmed by 6 bases and J by 4 bases, 8 bases remained unmatched. The CDR3 is 15 residues long. The V gene's germline CDR1 is MNHNY and CDR2 SVGAGI (reference sequence). CDR3 loop: CASSRKTGAGNTIYF. DNA of the CDR3: TGTGCCAGCAGCCGCAAGACAGGGGCAGGAAACACCATATATTTT.

The genes are TRBV12-3 or TRBV12-4 and TRBJ2-1; TRBD2 agrees at 16 bases. Trimming cost V 5 bases and J 8 bases; bases outside gene matches: 6. The CDR3 length is 16 residues. The CDR3 nucleotides read TGTGCCAGCAGTCTGGGACTAGCGGGGGGGTTCGATGAGCAGTTCTTC. The encoded protein is CASSLGLAGGFDEQFF.

The rearrangement links TRBV20-1 to TRBJ1-1, with unresolved D. Germline lookup yields CDR1 DFQATT and CDR2 SNEGSKA (reference sequence). CDR3 length equals 15 residues. Trimming cost V 3 bases and J 1 base, with 15 bases left between them. The CDR3 coding sequence is TGCAGTGCTAGGGGATCCCCGGTGGGGAACACTGAAGCTTTCTTT. Residues: CSARGSPVGNTEAFF.

The table lists this clonotype with many counts. This chain joins TRBV6-2 or TRBV6-3 and TRBJ1-6, with no clear D. Trimming left V 3 bases short and J 7 bases short, with 10 bases between. CDR3 length equals 14 residues. Germline values: CDR1 MNHEY, CDR2 SVGEGT. The CDR3 reads CASSYTAKNSPLHF. CDR3 nucleotides: TGTGCCAGCAGTTATACAGCGAAGAATTCACCCCTCCACTTT.

The table lists this clonotype with many counts. The rearrangement joins TRBV12-3 or TRBV12-4 to TRBJ1-5; 8 nucleotides align to TRBD1. Trimming removed 4 bases from V and 3 bases from J; junction bases left unmatched: 5. This CDR3 contains 15 residues. The CDR3 region has the DNA TGTGCCAGCAGTTCCGGACAGGGTCTCAATCAGCCCCAGCATTTT. This translates into CASSSGQGLNQPQHF.

This clonotype was seen many times. The chain joins TRBV24-1 to TRBJ2-1; D is uncertain. The CDR3 extends over 14 amino acids. Trimming pared 4 bases from V and 5 bases from J, leaving 11 bases between. CDR1 and CDR2 (germline): KGHDR, SFDVKD. In DNA, the CDR3 is TGTGCCACCAGTGAGATGGGCAACCACAATGAGCAGTTCTTC. This translates into CATSEMGNHNEQFF.

The sample holds a few counts of this clonotype. The chain has TRBV28 and TRBJ1-1, with unresolved D. Trimming shortened V by 6 bases and J by 4 bases, and 18 bases separated the two germline ends. The CDR3 loop spans 15 amino acids. Per the germline V gene, CDR1 is MDHEN and CDR2 is SYDVKM. The CDR3 loop is CASSPRVKSVTEAFF. The CDR3 nucleotides read TGTGCCAGCAGCCCGCGGGTTAAATCCGTCACTGAAGCTTTCTTT.

This clonotype was found a few times. This chain links TRBV10-2 with TRBJ2-5; 13 bases map to TRBD2. This CDR3 has 16 residues. Germline CDR1 reads WSHSY; CDR2 reads SAAADI. The ends lost 6 bases at V and 2 bases at J; junction bases unmatched: 6. The CDR3 DNA reads as TGCGCCAGCAGCGCCCGGACTAGCGGGGGACAAGAGACCCAGTACTTC. Protein: CASSARTSGGQETQYF.

This clonotype was seen a handful of times. The V gene is TRBV7-6, the J gene TRBJ2-7; 7 bases agree with TRBD2. V trimming: 1 base; J trimming: 3 bases; junction bases outside the gene matches: 9. The CDR3 spans 16 residues. Looked up from germline, CDR1 is SGHVS and CDR2 is FNYEAQ. DNA of the CDR3: TGTGCCAGCAGCTTAGGGGCGGGGGACGCCCACTACGAGCAGTACTTC. It encodes CASSLGAGDAHYEQYF.

The V gene is TRBV12-3 or TRBV12-4, the J gene TRBJ2-7; TRBD1 agrees at 9 bases. Trimming took 6 bases from V and 5 from J; bases not matched to a gene: 8. The CDR3 is 14 amino acids. The CDR3 DNA is TGTGCCAGCAGCCGGACAGGGGCCATCGACGAGCAGTACTTC. Amino acid sequence: CASSRTGAIDEQYF.

The chain employs TRBV2 and TRBJ2-7, with a weak D call TRBD2 (6 bases). Germline CDR1 reads SNHLY; CDR2 reads FYNNEI. V was pared by 6 bases and J by 4 bases, with 10 bases between. The CDR3 sequence is 12 residues long. CDR3: CASRISGYEQYF. The DNA of the CDR3 is TGTGCCAGCAGAATAAGCGGGTACGAGCAGTACTTC.

The J gene is TRBJ2-3, the V gene TRBV29-1, with TRBD2 matching 11 bases. V was pared by 4 bases and J by 2 bases, with 2 bases of the junction left unmatched. This CDR3 region has 14 residues. CDR1 and CDR2 from the germline V gene are SQVTM and ANQGSEA. The CDR3: CSVGLAGPTDTQYF. The CDR3 nucleotides are TGCAGCGTTGGACTAGCGGGGCCCACAGATACGCAGTATTTT.

The rearrangement uses TRBV2 and TRBJ1-1; D gene uncertain. Trimming removed 4 bases from V and 8 bases from J, with 5 bases in between. The CDR3 sequence is 10 residues long. Germline V gene sequence: CDR1 SNHLY, CDR2 FYNNEI. The CDR3 region is CASSGKEAFF. The CDR3 DNA follows: TGTGCCAGCAGTGGGAAGGAAGCTTTCTTT.

The table lists this clonotype with many counts. The V call is TRBV7-2, the J call TRBJ1-2; TRBD1 matches 9 bases. The V gene's germline CDR1 is SGHTA and CDR2 FQGNSA. This CDR3 has 18 residues. V was clipped by 0 bases and J by 0 bases; unmatched bases: 8. The DNA for the CDR3 is TGTGCCAGCAGCTTAGCGCGTGGGACAGGGCCGACTAACTATGGCTACACCTTC. Encoded protein: CASSLARGTGPTNYGYTF.

There are many counts of this clonotype. CDR3 in DNA: TGTGCCAGCAGCTTAAAATGGGACAGATTCGACGCTGAAGCTTTCTTT. Protein sequence: CASSLKWDRFDAEAFF. This rearrangement joins TRBV7-2 to TRBJ1-1; TRBD1 matches 7 bases. Looked up from germline, CDR1 is SGHTA and CDR2 is FQGNSA. CDR3 length: 16 amino acids. With 2 bases clipped from V and 6 bases from J, the junction kept 12 bases outside the gene matches.

This clonotype came up many times. This rearrangement joins TRBV29-1 to TRBJ2-3; D is unclear. The V gene's germline CDR1 is SQVTM and CDR2 ANQGSEA. V lost 5 bases and J 4 bases, leaving 10 bases between the germline ends. This CDR3 is built from 12 residues. CDR3 region: CSVQGFADTQYF. In nucleotides, the CDR3 is TGCAGCGTTCAAGGGTTTGCAGATACGCAGTATTTT.

The rearrangement joins TRBV2 to TRBJ2-7, with 9 nucleotides matching TRBD1. The CDR3 runs 15 residues. Germline loops: CDR1 SNHLY, CDR2 FYNNEI. V lost 4 bases to trimming and J lost 4 bases; unmatched junction nucleotides: 8. This CDR3 is CASSGSGTGLYEQYF. In DNA, the CDR3 is TGTGCCAGCAGTGGGTCCGGGACAGGGCTATACGAGCAGTACTTC. Full variable domain (remainder filled in from reference TRBV2 and TRBJ2-7): EPEVTQTPSHQVTQMGQEVILRCVPISNHLYFYWYRQILGQKVEFLVSFYNNEISEKSEIFDDQFSVERPDGSNFTLKIRSTKLEDSAMYFCASSGSGTGLYEQYFGPGTRLTVT.